Listed below are T cell receptor beta chains from one sample, sequenced in a study of CD8 T cells in ankylosing spondylitis. MiXCR was run by TCRdb on the 5' RACE reads, yielding one entry per CDR3 protein. The sample lists roughly 670,000 distinct CDR3 sequences, 15% to 20% seen once, with roughly a fifth in the top ten. Source material: blood, either unsorted or a sorted T cell fraction (not recorded which). The receptor set was obtained from a male donor with ankylosing spondylitis. Both conserved end residues are part of each CDR3. The D gene is left open where the match is weak. Clone size is not always given. Where it is, it says once, few, many or a class for expanded clones.

D,V,J,size,DNA,CDR3
-,TRBV20-1,TRBJ1-5,-,TGCAGTGCTAGAGAGGGGCAGGCCGGGGGTCACAATCAGCCCCAGCATTTT,CSAREGQAGGHNQPQHF
-,TRBV12-3/TRBV12-4,TRBJ2-2,-,TGTGCCAGCAGCCAGTACGGGTCGGAGGACACCGGGGAGCTGTTTTTT,CASSQYGSEDTGELFF
-,TRBV5-1,TRBJ1-2,-,TGCGCCAGCAGCTTTGGAGACAGCAATAACTATGGCTACACCTTC,CASSFGDSNNYGYTF
-,TRBV12-3/TRBV12-4,TRBJ1-1,-,TGTGCCAGCAGCCGATCGGCAGGGTGGGCGACTGAAGCTTTCTTT,CASSRSAGWATEAFF
-,TRBV20-1,TRBJ2-2,-,TGCAGTGCTTATAAACCCGGCGGCGGCACCGGGGAGCTGTTTTTT,CSAYKPGGGTGELFF
-,TRBV7-9,TRBJ2-7,few,TGTGCCAGCAGCTACGACAGGACCATCTACGAGCAGTACTTC,CASSYDRTIYEQYF
-,TRBV20-1,TRBJ1-2,few,TGCAGTGCTAGGCCAAGCGGGGGACTGCCTAACTATGGCTACACCTTC,CSARPSGGLPNYGYTF
-,TRBV4-1,TRBJ2-4,once,TGCGCCAGGAGGACCGGCCTCTTGGCCAAAAACATTCAGTACTTC,CARRTGLLAKNIQYF
TRBD1,TRBV6-1,TRBJ1-4,few,TGTGCCAGCAGGGGGGACAGCCGAAATGAAAAACTGTTTTTT,CASRGDSRNEKLFF
TRBD2,TRBV7-2,TRBJ2-3,-,TGTGCCAGCAGCTCCGGACTAGCGGACACAGATACGCAGTATTTT,CASSSGLADTDTQYF
TRBD1,TRBV28,TRBJ1-5,few,TGTGCCAGCAGCCTTCGGGACAGACAGCATCAGCCCCAGCATTTT,CASSLRDRQHQPQHF
-,TRBV27,TRBJ2-5,-,TGTGCCAGCAGGACCCGAGGGCAAGAGACCCAGTACTTC,CASRTRGQETQYF
TRBD2,TRBV6-5,TRBJ2-4,once,TGTGCCAGCAGTTACTCGAGGGAGGGAGGGCTAATTCAGTACTTC,CASSYSREGGLIQYF
-,TRBV12-3/TRBV12-4,TRBJ2-5,-,TGTGCCAGCAGACTATACCCTAATCTCTCCCAAAGAGAGACCCAGTACTTC,CASRLYPNLSQRETQYF
-,TRBV28,TRBJ2-1,few,TGTGCCAGCAGTTTAAACCGGATCGACAGGCCGGGCTACAATGAGCAGTTCTTC,CASSLNRIDRPGYNEQFF
-,TRBV5-1,TRBJ2-3,-,TGCGCCAGCAGCACCCAGAACACAGATACGCAGTATTTT,CASSTQNTDTQYF
-,TRBV7-9,TRBJ2-7,-,TGTGCCAGCAGCCCTCACAGCTCCTACGAGCAGTACTTC,CASSPHSSYEQYF
-,TRBV20-1,TRBJ1-1,-,TGCAGTGAGACCCCGGACCCCGGGGTTACTGAAGCTTTCTTT,CSETPDPGVTEAFF
-,TRBV12-3/TRBV12-4,TRBJ2-1,-,TGTGCCAGCACCGAAGGACCCTACAATGAGCAGTTCTTC,CASTEGPYNEQFF
-,TRBV27,TRBJ1-1,many,TGTGCCAGCAGTCCCACACAGAACACTGAAGCTTTCTTT,CASSPTQNTEAFF
TRBD1,TRBV11-2,TRBJ2-1,few,TGTGCCAGCAGCTTATGGGACAGCAATGAGCAGTTCTTC,CASSLWDSNEQFF
-,TRBV21-1,TRBJ1-3,many,TGTGCCAGCAGCAAGCCGCCCTGGTCCCTCTCTGGAAACACCATATATTTT,CASSKPPWSLSGNTIYF
-,TRBV12-3/TRBV12-4,TRBJ2-7,-,TGTGCCAGCAGGTACAGGAGGGACTCCTACGAGCAGTACTTC,CASRYRRDSYEQYF
TRBD2,TRBV20-1,TRBJ2-1,-,TGCAGTGCTAGAGGGAGGCTAGCGGGGGAACCCTACAATGAGCAGTTCTTC,CSARGRLAGEPYNEQFF
-,TRBV27,TRBJ1-1,many,TGTGCCAGCAGTCCCACAGTGACAATGAACACTGAAGCTTTCTTT,CASSPTVTMNTEAFF
-,TRBV27,TRBJ2-2,few,TGTGCCAGCCACAGTGGTACCGGGGAGCTGTTTTTT,CASHSGTGELFF
TRBD1,TRBV12-3/TRBV12-4,TRBJ2-7,-,TGTGCCAGCAGTCCAAGAGGACAGGGGAGGGACGAGCAGTACTTC,CASSPRGQGRDEQYF
-,TRBV20-1,TRBJ1-1,-,TGCAGTGCTTTGGGACCGGCAAACACTGAAGCTTTCTTT,CSALGPANTEAFF